The present T cell receptor beta chain was sequenced within a study of monozygotic twins with inflammatory bowel disease. The draw for each donor consisted of a single 2.5 ml blood sample. As for this clonotype: As yet, its antigen is unknown.

Eight separate reactions for every sample produced the cDNA. TCRdb reprocessed the 5' RACE reads and reports one entry per CDR3 protein, with no DNA. Its table lists around 140,000 distinct CDR3 sequences. Study-wide results and limits: Different subtypes (of T cells) could not be told apart from one another. Compared with healthy co-twins, IBD patients showed reduced TCRbeta repertoire diversity by inverse Simpson.

Germline V gene data show CDR1 as ENHRY and CDR2 as SYGVKD. The CDR3 runs 15 residues. The sequencing sample was made of blood. The chain uses TRBV10-3 and TRBJ2-2; TCRdb returns TRBD2, unconfirmable since there is no DNA. The receptor's source is a human donor with ulcerative colitis or Crohn's disease, or a healthy co-twin of an affected twin (not recorded which). CDR3 residues: CAISDVLAGAGELFF.